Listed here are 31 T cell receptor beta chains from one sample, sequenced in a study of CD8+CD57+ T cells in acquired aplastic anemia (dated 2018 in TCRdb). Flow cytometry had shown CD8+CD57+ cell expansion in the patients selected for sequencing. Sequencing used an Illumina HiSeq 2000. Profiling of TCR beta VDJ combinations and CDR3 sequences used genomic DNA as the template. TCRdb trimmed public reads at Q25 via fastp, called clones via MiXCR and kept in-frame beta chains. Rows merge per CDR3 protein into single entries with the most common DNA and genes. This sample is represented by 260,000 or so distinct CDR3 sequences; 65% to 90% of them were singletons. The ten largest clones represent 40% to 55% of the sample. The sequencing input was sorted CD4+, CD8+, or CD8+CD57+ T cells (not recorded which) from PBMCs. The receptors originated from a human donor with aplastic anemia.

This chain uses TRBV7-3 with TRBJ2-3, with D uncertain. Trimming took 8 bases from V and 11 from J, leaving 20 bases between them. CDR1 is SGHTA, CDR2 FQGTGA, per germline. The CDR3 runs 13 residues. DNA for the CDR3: TGTGCCAGCGGGAAAGAGGCCAACGCCATGCAGTATTTT. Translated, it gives CASGKEANAMQYF.

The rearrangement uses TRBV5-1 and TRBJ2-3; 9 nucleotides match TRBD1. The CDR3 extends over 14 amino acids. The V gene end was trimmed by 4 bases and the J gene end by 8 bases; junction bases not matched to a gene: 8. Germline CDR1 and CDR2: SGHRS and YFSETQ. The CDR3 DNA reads TGCGCCAGCAGCCTCGGACAGGGGCTAAGTACGCAGTATTTT. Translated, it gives CASSLGQGLSTQYF.

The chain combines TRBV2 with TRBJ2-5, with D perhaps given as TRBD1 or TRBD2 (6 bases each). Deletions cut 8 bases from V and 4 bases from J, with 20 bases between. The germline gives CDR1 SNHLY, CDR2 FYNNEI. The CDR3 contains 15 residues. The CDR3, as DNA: TGTGCCAGCGGGGATAGGGGGACTTGGGGAGAGACCCAGTACTTC. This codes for CASGDRGTWGETQYF.

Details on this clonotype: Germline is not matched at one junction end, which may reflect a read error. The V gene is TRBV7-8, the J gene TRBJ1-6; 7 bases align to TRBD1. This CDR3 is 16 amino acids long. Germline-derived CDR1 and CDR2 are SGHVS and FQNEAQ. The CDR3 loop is CASTEPGGAYNSPLHF. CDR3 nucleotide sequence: TGTGCCAGCACCGAACCAGGGGGAGCCTACAATTCACCCCTCCACTTT.

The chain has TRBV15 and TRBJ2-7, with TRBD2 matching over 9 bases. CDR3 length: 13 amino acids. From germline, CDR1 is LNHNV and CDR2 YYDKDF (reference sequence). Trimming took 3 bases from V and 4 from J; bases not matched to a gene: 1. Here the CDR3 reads CATSRLAGYEQYF. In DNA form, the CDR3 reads TGTGCCACCAGCAGGCTAGCGGGATACGAGCAGTACTTC.

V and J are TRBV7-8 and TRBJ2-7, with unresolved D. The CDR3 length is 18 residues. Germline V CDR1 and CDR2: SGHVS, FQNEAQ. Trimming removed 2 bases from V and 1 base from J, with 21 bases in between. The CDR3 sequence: CASSLHADGKAQSYEQYV. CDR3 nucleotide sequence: TGTGCCAGCAGCTTACATGCAGACGGCAAAGCGCAGTCCTACGAGCAGTACGTC.

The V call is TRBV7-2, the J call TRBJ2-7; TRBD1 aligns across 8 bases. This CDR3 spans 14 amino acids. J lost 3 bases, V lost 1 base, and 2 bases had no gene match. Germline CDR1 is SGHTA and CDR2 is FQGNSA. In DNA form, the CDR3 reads TGTGCCAGCAGCTTAGGAGGACAGGGCTACGAGCAGTACTTC. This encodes CASSLGGQGYEQYF.

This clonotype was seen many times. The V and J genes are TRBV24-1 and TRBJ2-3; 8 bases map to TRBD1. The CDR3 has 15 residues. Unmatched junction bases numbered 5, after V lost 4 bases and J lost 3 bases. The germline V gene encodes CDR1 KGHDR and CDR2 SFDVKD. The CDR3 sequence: CATSDLTGGTDTQYF. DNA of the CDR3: TGTGCCACCAGTGACCTTACAGGGGGGACAGATACGCAGTATTTT.

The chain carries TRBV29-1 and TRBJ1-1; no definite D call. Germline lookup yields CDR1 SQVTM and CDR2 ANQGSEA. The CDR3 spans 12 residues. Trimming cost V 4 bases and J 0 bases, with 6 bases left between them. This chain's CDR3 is CSVVRLNTEAFF. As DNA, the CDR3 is TGCAGCGTTGTAAGGCTGAACACTGAAGCTTTCTTT.

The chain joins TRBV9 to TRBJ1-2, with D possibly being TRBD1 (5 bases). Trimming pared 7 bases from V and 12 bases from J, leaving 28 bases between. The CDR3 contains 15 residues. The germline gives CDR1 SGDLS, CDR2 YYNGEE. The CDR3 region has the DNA TGTGCCAGCGGCGGGGCTGCACATGGAACCGTACGTCACACCTTC. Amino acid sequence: CASGGAAHGTVRHTF.

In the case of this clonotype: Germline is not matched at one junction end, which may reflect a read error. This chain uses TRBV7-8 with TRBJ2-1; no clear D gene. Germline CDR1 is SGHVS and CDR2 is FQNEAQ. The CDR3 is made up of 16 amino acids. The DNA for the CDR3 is TGTGCCAACAGCTTACAGAGAGGTCCCGATACGCAGTATCAGTTCTTC. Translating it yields CANSLQRGPDTQYQFF.

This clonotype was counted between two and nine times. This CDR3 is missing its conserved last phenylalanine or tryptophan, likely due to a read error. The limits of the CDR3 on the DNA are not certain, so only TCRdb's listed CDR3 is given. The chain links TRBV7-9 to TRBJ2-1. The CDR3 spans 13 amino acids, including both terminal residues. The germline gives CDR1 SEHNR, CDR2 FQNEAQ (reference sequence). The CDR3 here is CASSSRDSSYEQY.

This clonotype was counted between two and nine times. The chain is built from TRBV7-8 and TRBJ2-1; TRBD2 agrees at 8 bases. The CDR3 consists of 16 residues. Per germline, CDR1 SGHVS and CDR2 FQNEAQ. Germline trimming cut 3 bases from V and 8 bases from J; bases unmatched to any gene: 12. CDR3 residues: CASSLAGGHDQHEQFF. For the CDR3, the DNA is TGTGCCAGCAGCTTGGCGGGAGGTCACGATCAGCATGAGCAGTTCTTC.

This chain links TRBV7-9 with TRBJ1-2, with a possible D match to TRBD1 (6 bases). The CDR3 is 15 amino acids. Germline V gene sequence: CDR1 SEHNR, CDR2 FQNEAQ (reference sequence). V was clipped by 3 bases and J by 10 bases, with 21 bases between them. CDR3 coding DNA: TGTGCCAGCAGCTTGACAGGCGGGGCCGACGGGGCCTACACCTTC. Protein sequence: CASSLTGGADGAYTF.

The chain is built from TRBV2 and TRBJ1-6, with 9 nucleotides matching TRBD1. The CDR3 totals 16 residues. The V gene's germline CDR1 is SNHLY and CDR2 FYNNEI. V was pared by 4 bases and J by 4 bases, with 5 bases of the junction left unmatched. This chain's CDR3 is CASSAQGAEYNSPLHF. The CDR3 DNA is TGTGCCAGCAGTGCACAGGGGGCCGAGTATAATTCACCCCTCCACTTT.

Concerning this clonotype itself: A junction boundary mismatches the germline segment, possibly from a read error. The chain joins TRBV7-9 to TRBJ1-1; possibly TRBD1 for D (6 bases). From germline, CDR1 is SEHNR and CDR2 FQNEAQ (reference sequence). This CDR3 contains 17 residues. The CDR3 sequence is CASSGQRSGGGDNEAFF. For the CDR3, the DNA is TGTGCCAGCAGCGGTCAAAGAAGCGGGGGGGGCGATAATGAAGCCTTCTTT. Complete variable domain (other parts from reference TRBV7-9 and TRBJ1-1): DTGVSQNPRHKITKRGQNVTFRCDPISEHNRLYWYRQTLGQGPEFLTYFQNEAQLEKSRLLSDRFSAERPKGSFSTLEIQRTEQGDSAMYLCASSGQRSGGGDNEAFFGQGTRLTVV.

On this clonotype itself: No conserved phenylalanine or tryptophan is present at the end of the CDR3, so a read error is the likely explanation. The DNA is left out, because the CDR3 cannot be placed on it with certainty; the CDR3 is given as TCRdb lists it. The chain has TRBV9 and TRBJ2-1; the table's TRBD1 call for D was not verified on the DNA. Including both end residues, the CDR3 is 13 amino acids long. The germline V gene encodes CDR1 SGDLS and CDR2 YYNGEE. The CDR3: CASSVGGPPQQRI.

The CDR3 here is CASSHGGAEQQSVVLTF. The CDR3 coding sequence is TGTGCCAGCAGCCATGGAGGCGCGGAGCAGCAGTCCGTCGTCCTGACTTTC. The chain recombines TRBV7-2 with TRBJ2-6; D perhaps matches TRBD2 (5 bases). Trimming removed 5 bases from V and 12 bases from J, with 26 bases in between. This CDR3 is built from 17 residues. Germline V gives CDR1 SGHTA, CDR2 FQGNSA.

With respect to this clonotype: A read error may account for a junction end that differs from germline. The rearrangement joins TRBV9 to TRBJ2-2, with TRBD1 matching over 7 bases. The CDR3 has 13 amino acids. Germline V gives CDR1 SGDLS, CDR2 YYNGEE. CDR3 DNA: TGTGCCAGCAGCGCAGGGGGTGCCGGGGCCCTGCTGTTT. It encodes CASSAGGAGALLF.

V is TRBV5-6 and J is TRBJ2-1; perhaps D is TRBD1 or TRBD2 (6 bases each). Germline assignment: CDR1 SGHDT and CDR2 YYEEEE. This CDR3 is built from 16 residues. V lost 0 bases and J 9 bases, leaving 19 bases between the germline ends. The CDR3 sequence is CASSLERAAGGGEQFF. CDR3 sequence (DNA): TGTGCCAGCAGCTTGGAGAGGGCAGCAGGAGGGGGTGAGCAGTTCTTC.

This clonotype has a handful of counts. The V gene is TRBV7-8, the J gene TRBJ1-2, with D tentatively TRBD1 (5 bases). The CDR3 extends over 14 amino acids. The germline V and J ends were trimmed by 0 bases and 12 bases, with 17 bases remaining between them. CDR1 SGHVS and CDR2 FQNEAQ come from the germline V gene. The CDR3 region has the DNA TGTGCCAGCAGCTTAGCGGGGGGTCCCGATACGCACACCTTC. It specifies CASSLAGGPDTHTF.

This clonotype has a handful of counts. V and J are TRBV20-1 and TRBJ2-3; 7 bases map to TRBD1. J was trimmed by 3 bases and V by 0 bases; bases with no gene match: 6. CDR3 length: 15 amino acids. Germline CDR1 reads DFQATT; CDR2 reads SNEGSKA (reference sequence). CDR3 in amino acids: CSARDRDRETDTQYF. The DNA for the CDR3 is TGCAGTGCTAGAGACAGAGACAGGGAAACAGATACGCAGTATTTT.

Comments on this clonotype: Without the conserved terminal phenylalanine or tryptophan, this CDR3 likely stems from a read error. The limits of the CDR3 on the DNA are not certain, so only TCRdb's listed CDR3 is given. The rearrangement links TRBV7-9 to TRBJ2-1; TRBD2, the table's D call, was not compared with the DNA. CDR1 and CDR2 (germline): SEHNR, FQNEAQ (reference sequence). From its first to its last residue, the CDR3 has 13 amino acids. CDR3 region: CASSFERSGGSFE.

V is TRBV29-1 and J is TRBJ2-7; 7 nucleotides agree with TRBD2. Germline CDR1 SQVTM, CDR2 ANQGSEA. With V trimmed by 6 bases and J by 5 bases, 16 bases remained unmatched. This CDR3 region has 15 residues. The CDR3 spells CSVGHRGGSFNEQYV. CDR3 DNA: TGCAGCGTAGGCCACCGGGGAGGGTCCTTCAACGAGCAGTACGTC.

CDR3 region: CASGLVWGIRSYNEQFF. The CDR3, as DNA: TGTGCTAGTGGTTTGGTGTGGGGGATCCGCTCCTACAATGAGCAGTTCTTC. The chain employs TRBV12-3 or TRBV12-4 and TRBJ2-1; D possibly uses TRBD1 or TRBD2 (5 bases each). This CDR3 contains 17 residues.

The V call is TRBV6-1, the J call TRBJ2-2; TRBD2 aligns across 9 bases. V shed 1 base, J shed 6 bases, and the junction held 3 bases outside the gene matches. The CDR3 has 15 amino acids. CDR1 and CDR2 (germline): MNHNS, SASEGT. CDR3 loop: CASSEVGLAPGELFF. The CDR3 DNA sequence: TGTGCCAGCAGTGAAGTTGGACTAGCGCCCGGGGAGCTGTTTTTT.

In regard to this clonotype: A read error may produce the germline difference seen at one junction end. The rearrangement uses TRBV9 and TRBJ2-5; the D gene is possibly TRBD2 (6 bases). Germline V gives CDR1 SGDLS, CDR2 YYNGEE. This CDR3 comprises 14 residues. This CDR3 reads CATSGGTQPQTQYF. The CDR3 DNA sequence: TGTGCCACCAGCGGAGGGACTCAGCCACAGACCCAGTACTTC.

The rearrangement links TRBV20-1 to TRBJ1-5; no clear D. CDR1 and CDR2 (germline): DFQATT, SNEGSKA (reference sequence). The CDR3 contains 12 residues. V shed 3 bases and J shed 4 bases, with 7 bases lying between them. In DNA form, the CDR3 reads TGCAGTGCTAGTTTACCTAATCAGCCCCAGCATTTT. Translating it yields CSASLPNQPQHF.

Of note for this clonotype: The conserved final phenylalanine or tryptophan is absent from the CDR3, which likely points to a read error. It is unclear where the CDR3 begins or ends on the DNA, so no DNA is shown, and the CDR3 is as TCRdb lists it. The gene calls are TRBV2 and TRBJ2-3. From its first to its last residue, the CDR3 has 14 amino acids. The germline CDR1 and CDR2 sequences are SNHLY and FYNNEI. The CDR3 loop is CASGDAGTDKTYFV.

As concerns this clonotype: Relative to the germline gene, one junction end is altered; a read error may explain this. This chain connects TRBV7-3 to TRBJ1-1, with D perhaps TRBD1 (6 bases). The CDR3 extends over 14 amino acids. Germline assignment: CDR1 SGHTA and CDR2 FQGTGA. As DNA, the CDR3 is TGTGCCAGCAGCGTAGGGGGTTTTCCCGATACAGCTTACTTT. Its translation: CASSVGGFPDTAYF.

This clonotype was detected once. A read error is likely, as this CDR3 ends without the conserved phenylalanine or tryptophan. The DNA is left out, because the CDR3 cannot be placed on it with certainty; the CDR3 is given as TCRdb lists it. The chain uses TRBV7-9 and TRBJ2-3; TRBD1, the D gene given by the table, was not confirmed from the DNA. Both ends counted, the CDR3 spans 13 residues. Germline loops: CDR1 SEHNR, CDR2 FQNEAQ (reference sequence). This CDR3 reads CASRFQGTGGHYV.